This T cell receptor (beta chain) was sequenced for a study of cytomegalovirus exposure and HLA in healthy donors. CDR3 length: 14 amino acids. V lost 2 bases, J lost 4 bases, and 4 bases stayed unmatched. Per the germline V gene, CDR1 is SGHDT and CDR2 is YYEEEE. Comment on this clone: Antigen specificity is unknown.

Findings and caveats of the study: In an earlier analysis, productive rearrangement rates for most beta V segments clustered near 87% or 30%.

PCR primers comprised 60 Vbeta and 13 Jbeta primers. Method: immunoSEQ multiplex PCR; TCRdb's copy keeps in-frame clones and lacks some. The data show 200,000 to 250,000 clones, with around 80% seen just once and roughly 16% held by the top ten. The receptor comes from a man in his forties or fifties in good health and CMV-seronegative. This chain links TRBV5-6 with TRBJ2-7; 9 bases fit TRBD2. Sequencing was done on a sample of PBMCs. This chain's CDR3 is CASSLGAGGYEQYF. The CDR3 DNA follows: TGTGCCAGCAGCTTAGGTGCGGGGGGGTACGAGCAGTACTTC.